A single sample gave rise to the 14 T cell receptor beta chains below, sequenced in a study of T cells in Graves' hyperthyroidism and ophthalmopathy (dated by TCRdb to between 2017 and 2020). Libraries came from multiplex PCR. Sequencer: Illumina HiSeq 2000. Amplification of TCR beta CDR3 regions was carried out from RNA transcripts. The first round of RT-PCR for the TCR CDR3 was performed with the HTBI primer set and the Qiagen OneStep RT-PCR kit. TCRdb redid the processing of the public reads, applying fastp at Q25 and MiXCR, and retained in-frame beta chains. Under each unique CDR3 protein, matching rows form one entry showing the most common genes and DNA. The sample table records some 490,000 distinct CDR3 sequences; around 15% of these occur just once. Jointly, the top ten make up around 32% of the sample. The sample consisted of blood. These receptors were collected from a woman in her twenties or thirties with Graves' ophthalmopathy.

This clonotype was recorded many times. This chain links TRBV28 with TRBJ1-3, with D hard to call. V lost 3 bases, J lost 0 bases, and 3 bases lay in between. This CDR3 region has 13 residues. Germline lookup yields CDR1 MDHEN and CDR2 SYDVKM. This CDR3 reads CASSFISGNTIYF. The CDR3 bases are TGTGCCAGCAGTTTCATCTCTGGAAACACCATATATTTT.

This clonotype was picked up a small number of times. The DNA of the CDR3 is TGTGCCATCAGTGGTACTAGCGGGTTCACAGATACGCAGTATTTT. As protein: CAISGTSGFTDTQYF. This rearrangement joins TRBV10-3 to TRBJ2-3; 9 bases fit TRBD2. Trimming cost V 4 bases and J 2 bases; bases outside gene matches: 4. Germline V gene data show CDR1 as ENHRY and CDR2 as SYGVKD. There are 15 residues in the CDR3.

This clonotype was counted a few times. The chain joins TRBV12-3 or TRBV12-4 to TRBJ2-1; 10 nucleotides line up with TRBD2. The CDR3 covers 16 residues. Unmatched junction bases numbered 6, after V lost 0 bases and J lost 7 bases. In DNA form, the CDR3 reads TGTGCCAGCAGTTTAGCGCGAGTAGCGGGAGGAAATGAGCAGTTCTTC. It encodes CASSLARVAGGNEQFF.

CDR3 DNA: TGTGCCAGTAGTATAGATTTCGGGACTAGCCACTCCTACGAGCAGTACTTC. Translated, it gives CASSIDFGTSHSYEQYF. The rearrangement links TRBV19 to TRBJ2-7, with 9 bases lining up with TRBD2. V lost 0 bases, J lost 0 bases, and 6 bases stayed unmatched. Looked up from germline, CDR1 is LNHDA and CDR2 is SQIVND (reference sequence). There are 17 residues in the CDR3.

CDR3 DNA sequence: TGTGCCAGCAGCCAAAGGACGCATGGGGCCGGCTCTAATTCACCCCTCCACTTT. Translation: CASSQRTHGAGSNSPLHF. The genes are TRBV7-2 and TRBJ1-6, with a possible D match to TRBD1 (5 bases). V lost 5 bases to trimming and J lost 6 bases, with 23 bases between them. CDR1 and CDR2 (germline): SGHTA, FQGNSA. The CDR3 covers 18 residues.

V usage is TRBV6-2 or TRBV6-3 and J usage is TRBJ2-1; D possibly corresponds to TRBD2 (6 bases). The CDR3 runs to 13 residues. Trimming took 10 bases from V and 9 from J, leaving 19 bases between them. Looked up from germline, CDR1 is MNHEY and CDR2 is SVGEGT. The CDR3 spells CAIRTGRGAEQFF. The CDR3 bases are TGTGCCATCCGAACCGGGAGAGGGGCTGAGCAGTTCTTC.

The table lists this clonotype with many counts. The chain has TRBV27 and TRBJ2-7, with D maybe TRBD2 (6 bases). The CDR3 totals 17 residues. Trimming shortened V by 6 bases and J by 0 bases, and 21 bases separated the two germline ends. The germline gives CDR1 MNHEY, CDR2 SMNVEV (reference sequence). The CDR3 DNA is TGTGCCAGCAGCGAGGGGCGGGACCCAAGTAGCTCCTACGAGCAGTACTTC. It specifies CASSEGRDPSSSYEQYF.

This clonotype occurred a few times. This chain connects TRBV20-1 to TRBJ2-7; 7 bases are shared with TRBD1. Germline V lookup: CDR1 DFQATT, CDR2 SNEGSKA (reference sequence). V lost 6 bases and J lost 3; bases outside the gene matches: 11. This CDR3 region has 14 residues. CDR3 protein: CSAGDRVWDYEQYF. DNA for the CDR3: TGCAGTGCGGGCGACAGGGTGTGGGACTACGAGCAGTACTTC.

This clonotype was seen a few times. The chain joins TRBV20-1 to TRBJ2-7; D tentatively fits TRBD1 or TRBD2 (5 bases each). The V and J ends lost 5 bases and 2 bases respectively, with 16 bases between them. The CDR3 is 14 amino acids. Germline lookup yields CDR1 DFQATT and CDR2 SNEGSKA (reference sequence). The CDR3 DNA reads TGCAGTGCTCCCCGGCCCGGGACGACCTACGAGCAGTACTTC. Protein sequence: CSAPRPGTTYEQYF.

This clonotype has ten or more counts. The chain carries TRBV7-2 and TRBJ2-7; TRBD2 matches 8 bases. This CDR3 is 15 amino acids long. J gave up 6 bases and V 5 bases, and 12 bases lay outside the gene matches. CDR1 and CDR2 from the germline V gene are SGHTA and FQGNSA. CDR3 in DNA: TGTGCCAGCAGCGCCGGGACTAGTGGTAGAGGCGAGCAGTACTTC. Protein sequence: CASSAGTSGRGEQYF. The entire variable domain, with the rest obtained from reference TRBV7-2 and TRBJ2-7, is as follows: GAGVSQSPSNKVTEKGKDVELRCDPISGHTALYWYRQSLGQGLEFLIYFQGNSAPDKSGLPSDRFSAERTGGSVSTLTIQRTQQEDSAVYLCASSAGTSGRGEQYFGPGTRLTVT.

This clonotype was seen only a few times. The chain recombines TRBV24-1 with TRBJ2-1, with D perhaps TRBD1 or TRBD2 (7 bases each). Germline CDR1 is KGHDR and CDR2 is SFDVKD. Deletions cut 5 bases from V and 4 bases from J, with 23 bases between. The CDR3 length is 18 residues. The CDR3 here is CATSAQGGGARVYNEQFF. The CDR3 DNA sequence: TGTGCCACCAGTGCGCAGGGGGGGGGAGCGCGCGTTTACAATGAGCAGTTCTTC.

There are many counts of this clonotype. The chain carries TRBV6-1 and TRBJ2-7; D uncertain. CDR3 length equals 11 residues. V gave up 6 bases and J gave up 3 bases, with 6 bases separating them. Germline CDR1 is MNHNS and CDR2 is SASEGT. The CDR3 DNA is TGTGCCAGCAGCCAGATCTACGAGCAGTACTTC. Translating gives CASSQIYEQYF.

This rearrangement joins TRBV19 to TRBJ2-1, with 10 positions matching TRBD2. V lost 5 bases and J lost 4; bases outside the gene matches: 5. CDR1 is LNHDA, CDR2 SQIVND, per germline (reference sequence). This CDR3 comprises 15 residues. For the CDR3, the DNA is TGTGCCAGTAGTGCCGGGACTAGCGAGTACAATGAGCAGTTCTTC. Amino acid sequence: CASSAGTSEYNEQFF.

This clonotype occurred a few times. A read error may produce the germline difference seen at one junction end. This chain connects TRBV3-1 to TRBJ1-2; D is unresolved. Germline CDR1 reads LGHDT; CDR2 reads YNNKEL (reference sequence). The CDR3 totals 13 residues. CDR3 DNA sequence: TGTGCCAGCAGCCACCCTCTGAACTATGGCCACACCTTC. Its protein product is CASSHPLNYGHTF. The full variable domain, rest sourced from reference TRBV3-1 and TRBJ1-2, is DTAVSQTPKYLVTQMGNDKSIKCEQNLGHDTMYWYKQDSKKFLKIMFSYNNKELIINETVPNRFSPKSPDKAHLNLHINSLELGDSAVYFCASSHPLNYGHTFGSGTRLTVV.